A single sample is the source of the 30 T cell receptor beta chains below, sequenced in a study of T cell responses to AZD1222 COVID-19 vaccine. This table comes from immunoSEQ multiplex PCR, and its TCRdb copy is limited to in-frame clones, with some not included. There are some 150,000 clones in the sample; about 92% occur only once, and roughly 1.5% lies in the top ten. The sequences come from peripheral blood, collected 28 days after the second AZD1222 dose. Receptors were obtained from an adult who received the AZD1222 COVID-19 vaccine.

This chain joins TRBV10-1 and TRBJ1-5, with TRBD1 as a possible D gene (6 bases). There are 16 residues in the CDR3. Germline lookup yields CDR1 WNHNN and CDR2 SYGVQD (reference sequence). The ends were cut back, 2 bases at V and 2 bases at J, with 13 bases in the middle. CDR3 region: CASSEPCRGGNQPQHF. The CDR3 DNA follows: TGCGCCAGCAGTGAGCCCTGCAGGGGTGGCAATCAGCCCCAGCATTTT.

The chain joins TRBV9 to TRBJ1-3, with TRBD1 matching over 7 bases. Per germline, CDR1 SGDLS and CDR2 YYNGEE. V lost 0 bases to trimming and J lost 6 bases; unmatched junction nucleotides: 6. CDR3 length: 15 residues. CDR3 bases: TGTGCCAGCAGCGTAGCGCAGGGGGTGGCAAACACCATATATTTT. This encodes CASSVAQGVANTIYF. The full variable domain, rest sourced from reference TRBV9 and TRBJ1-3, is DSGVTQTPKHLITATGQRVTLRCSPRSGDLSVYWYQQSLDQGLQFLIQYYNGEERAKGNILERFSAQQFPDLHSELNLSSLELGDSALYFCASSVAQGVANTIYFGEGSWLTVV.

The table lists this clone with a count of one. The gene calls are TRBV7-2 and TRBJ2-5, with D unresolved. CDR3 length equals 13 residues. The V gene's germline CDR1 is SGHTA and CDR2 FQGNSA. V lost 5 bases and J 5 bases, leaving 12 bases between the germline ends. CDR3: CASSLPPSETQYF. CDR3 sequence (DNA): TGTGCCAGCAGCCTCCCACCCTCGGAGACCCAGTACTTC.

The chain employs TRBV28 and TRBJ1-6; D is unclear. This CDR3 comprises 17 residues. CDR1 and CDR2 from the germline V gene are MDHEN and SYDVKM. The V end was cut by 1 base, the J end by 6 bases, with 16 bases between. CDR3 region: CASSLSALPVLNSPLHF. In DNA, the CDR3 is TGTGCCAGCAGTTTATCCGCACTCCCAGTTCTTAATTCACCCCTCCACTTT.

The CDR3: CASSWQGVTETQYF. DNA of the CDR3: TGTGCCAGCAGCTGGCAGGGGGTCACGGAGACCCAGTACTTC. This chain connects TRBV7-8 to TRBJ2-5; 7 bases are a match to TRBD1. The junction had 7 bases not matched to a gene; V was cut back by 4 bases and J by 5 bases. In germline, CDR1 is SGHVS, CDR2 FQNEAQ. The CDR3 extends over 14 amino acids.

The chain combines TRBV20-1 with TRBJ1-6; D is perhaps TRBD1 (6 bases). V lost 3 bases, J lost 6 bases, and 21 bases lay in between. The germline CDR1 and CDR2 sequences are DFQATT and SNEGSKA (reference sequence). This CDR3 spans 17 amino acids. The CDR3 nucleotides read TGCAGTGCTAGTGAGGGACAAATGATGGGTGGTAATTCACCCCTCCACTTT. This gives the protein CSASEGQMMGGNSPLHF.

V gene TRBV11-2 combines with J gene TRBJ2-7, with 8 bases aligning to TRBD2. Germline CDR1 and CDR2: SGHAT and FQNNGV. J lost 3 bases, V lost 5 bases, and 6 bases had no gene match. The CDR3 sequence is 14 residues long. The CDR3 sequence: CASSPTSGYYEQYF. The CDR3 DNA reads as TGTGCCAGCAGCCCCACTAGCGGCTACTACGAGCAGTACTTC. The complete variable domain, with remaining parts taken from reference TRBV11-2 and TRBJ2-7, reads EAGVAQSPRYKIIEKRQSVAFWCNPISGHATLYWYQQILGQGPKLLIQFQNNGVVDDSQLPKDRFSAERLKGVDSTLKIQPAKLEDSAVYLCASSPTSGYYEQYFGPGTRLTVT.

This chain connects TRBV18 to TRBJ2-1; 7 bases align to TRBD2. The length of the CDR3 is 15 residues. V lost 2 bases, J lost 2 bases, and 3 bases stayed unmatched. CDR1 and CDR2 (germline): KGHSH, LQKENI. The CDR3 sequence is CASSPDLAAYNEQFF. The CDR3 DNA reads TGTGCCAGCTCACCAGACCTAGCGGCCTACAATGAGCAGTTCTTC.

This chain uses TRBV15 with TRBJ1-2, with 9 bases matching TRBD1. This CDR3 spans 14 amino acids. In germline, CDR1 is LNHNV, CDR2 YYDKDF (reference sequence). V lost 1 base and J lost 3; bases outside the gene matches: 0. The DNA of the CDR3 is TGTGCCACCAGCAGAGGGACAGGGGACTATGGCTACACCTTC. Protein product: CATSRGTGDYGYTF. Combining the CDR3 with reference TRBV15 and TRBJ1-2 gives the whole variable domain DAMVIQNPRYQVTQFGKPVTLSCSQTLNHNVMYWYQQKSSQAPKLLFHYYDKDFNNEADTPDNFQSRRPNTSFCFLDIRSPGLGDTAMYLCATSRGTGDYGYTFGSGTRLTVV.

The V and J genes are TRBV7-2 and TRBJ1-1; TRBD1 aligns across 8 bases. The CDR3 spans 13 residues. With 5 bases clipped from V and 7 bases from J, the junction kept 6 bases outside the gene matches. Germline lookup yields CDR1 SGHTA and CDR2 FQGNSA. Here the CDR3 reads CASSRDRLSEAFF. CDR3 bases: TGTGCCAGCAGCAGGGACAGGTTGAGTGAAGCTTTCTTT.

The chain is built from TRBV24-1 and TRBJ2-2; 7 bases map to TRBD1. The CDR3 totals 15 residues. Trimming took 4 bases from V and 8 from J; bases not matched to a gene: 9. Germline assignment: CDR1 KGHDR and CDR2 SFDVKD. This CDR3 is CATSESTGSGGELFF. CDR3 bases: TGTGCCACCAGTGAATCGACAGGGTCGGGTGGGGAGCTGTTTTTT.

This chain connects TRBV9 to TRBJ2-1; D possibly corresponds to TRBD2 (8 bases). Germline CDR1 and CDR2: SGDLS and YYNGEE. V dropped 7 bases and J dropped 0 bases, with 14 bases sitting between them. CDR3 length equals 15 residues. DNA of the CDR3: TGTGCCAGCGTCGGGGGGGACAGCTCCTACAATGAGCAGTTCTTC. Protein sequence: CASVGGDSSYNEQFF.

V usage is TRBV3-1 (or the pseudogene TRBV3-2) and J usage is TRBJ1-2; weak D call: TRBD1 (6 bases). Germline V lookup: CDR1 LGHDT, CDR2 YNNKEL (reference sequence). The length of the CDR3 is 14 residues. V dropped 4 bases and J dropped 4 bases, with 13 bases sitting between them. This CDR3 reads CASSLSQGLYGYTF. In DNA, the CDR3 is TGTGCCAGCAGCCTTTCCCAGGGGCTCTATGGCTACACCTTC.

The genes are TRBV6-2 or TRBV6-3 and TRBJ1-5; tentatively, D is TRBD1 (6 bases). V was pared by 2 bases and J by 5 bases, with 10 bases between. This CDR3 is built from 14 residues. Germline V gives CDR1 MNHEY, CDR2 SVGEGT. The CDR3 region has the DNA TGTGCCAGCAGTTACGGCAGGGGCGATCAGCCCCAGCATTTT. This gives the protein CASSYGRGDQPQHF.

The genes are TRBV9 and TRBJ1-2; D ambiguous. V was pared by 1 base and J by 8 bases, with 12 bases between. From germline, CDR1 is SGDLS and CDR2 YYNGEE. This CDR3 spans 13 amino acids. The CDR3 protein is CASSVRGGGGYTF. Written as DNA, the CDR3 is TGTGCCAGCAGCGTACGGGGAGGCGGGGGCTACACCTTC.

The rearrangement joins TRBV28 to TRBJ1-5; 7 bases fit TRBD1. This CDR3 contains 15 residues. In germline, CDR1 is MDHEN, CDR2 SYDVKM. With 2 bases clipped from V and 4 bases from J, the junction kept 5 bases outside the gene matches. CDR3 protein: CASSLGTEVNQPQHF. Here the CDR3 DNA reads TGTGCCAGCAGTTTAGGGACAGAAGTGAATCAGCCCCAGCATTTT.

This clone occurred a few times. V and J are TRBV6-2 or TRBV6-3 and TRBJ2-6; no firm D call. This CDR3 is 15 amino acids long. Trimming took off 3 bases at V and 0 bases at J, with 6 bases between the two ends. Germline values: CDR1 MNHEY, CDR2 SVGEGT. Here the CDR3 reads CASSYENSGANVLTF. As DNA, the CDR3 is TGTGCCAGCAGTTATGAGAACTCTGGGGCCAACGTCCTGACTTTC.

This clone occurred a few times. This chain links TRBV11-3 with TRBJ1-5; no reliable D call. This CDR3 has 13 amino acids. Trimming took 0 bases from V and 6 from J, leaving 6 bases between them. Germline V gene data show CDR1 as SGHNT and CDR2 as YENEEA. The CDR3 here is CASSLEEGQPQHF. For the CDR3, the DNA is TGTGCCAGCAGCTTAGAGGAAGGTCAGCCCCAGCATTTT.

The chain employs TRBV28 and TRBJ1-2; 12 bases are shared with TRBD1. V trimming: 10 bases; J trimming: 4 bases; junction bases outside the gene matches: 10. CDR1 is MDHEN and CDR2 is SYDVKM in the germline V gene. The CDR3 spans 15 residues. In DNA form, the CDR3 reads TGTGCCACCGATCGGGGGGACAGGGGGCCCTATGGCTACACCTTC. This encodes CATDRGDRGPYGYTF.

The CDR3 protein is CATASGYVIYEQYF. DNA for the CDR3: TGTGCCACGGCTTCAGGTTATGTCATCTACGAGCAGTACTTC. V usage is TRBV27 and J usage is TRBJ2-7; D gene unclear. Germline V gene data show CDR1 as MNHEY and CDR2 as SMNVEV (reference sequence). This CDR3 contains 14 residues. With 10 bases removed from V and 3 bases from J, the gap between germline ends came to 19 bases.

The V gene is TRBV27, the J gene TRBJ2-2; D gene ambiguous. Per the germline V gene, CDR1 is MNHEY and CDR2 is SMNVEV (reference sequence). This CDR3 has 15 residues. The V end was cut by 4 bases, the J end by 2 bases, with 11 bases between. Here the CDR3 DNA reads TGTGCCAGCAGTTCATACAGAGTTAACACCGGGGAGCTGTTTTTT. Amino acid sequence: CASSSYRVNTGELFF.

The rearrangement joins TRBV12-5 to TRBJ1-1; D unclear. Between the trimmed V and J ends, which lost 3 bases and 6 bases, there was a span of 5 bases. CDR1 is LGHNT and CDR2 is FRNRAP in the germline V gene. The CDR3 sequence is 11 residues long. In DNA, the CDR3 is TGTGCTAGTGGTTTTCGCGCTGAAGCTTTCTTT. As protein: CASGFRAEAFF.

This chain connects TRBV6-5 to TRBJ1-5, with D maybe TRBD1 (6 bases). Germline V gene data show CDR1 as MNHEY and CDR2 as SVGAGI. Trimming removed 6 bases at V and 3 bases at J, with 12 bases between. This CDR3 has 14 amino acids. This CDR3 is CASSAGGANQPQHF. DNA for the CDR3: TGTGCCAGCAGCGCCGGGGGGGCCAATCAGCCCCAGCATTTT.

The J gene is TRBJ2-5, the V gene TRBV27; D possibly matches TRBD1 or TRBD2 (5 bases each). This CDR3 has 12 amino acids. Trimming stripped 6 bases from V and 5 bases from J, with 10 bases between. CDR1 is MNHEY, CDR2 SMNVEV, per germline (reference sequence). CDR3 in DNA: TGTGCCAGCAGGGGGGTTGGGGAGACCCAGTACTTC. Protein sequence: CASRGVGETQYF.

This chain links TRBV12-3 or TRBV12-4 with TRBJ2-3; D unclear. This CDR3 contains 13 residues. V lost 1 base and J lost 2, with 4 bases in between. The CDR3 loop reads CASSLGLTDTQYF. The CDR3 DNA reads TGTGCCAGCAGTTTAGGACTCACAGATACGCAGTATTTT.

The J gene is TRBJ1-1, the V gene TRBV24-1; no reliable D call. This CDR3 contains 13 residues. Germline lookup yields CDR1 KGHDR and CDR2 SFDVKD. V was clipped by 7 bases and J by 5 bases, with 13 bases between them. CDR3 DNA sequence: TGTGCCACCAGCCGGGGAAGCGGGACTGAAGCTTTCTTT. Encoded protein: CATSRGSGTEAFF.

This clone was seen a single time. The CDR3 DNA reads as TGTGCCAGCAGTAGGGACGGGAGCTATGGCTACACCTTC. This encodes CASSRDGSYGYTF. The rearrangement links TRBV6-5 to TRBJ1-2; TRBD1 is a possible D gene (5 bases). V dropped 5 bases and J dropped 4 bases, with 11 bases sitting between them. Germline-derived CDR1 and CDR2 are MNHEY and SVGAGI. The CDR3 has 13 amino acids.

This chain links TRBV6-2 or TRBV6-3 with TRBJ2-1; 8 positions agree with TRBD2. V shed 6 bases, J shed 2 bases, and the junction held 6 bases outside the gene matches. The germline V gene encodes CDR1 MNHEY and CDR2 SVGEGT. The CDR3 totals 15 residues. The CDR3 spells CASSFSGIAYNEQFF. The CDR3 DNA is TGTGCCAGCAGCTTTAGCGGGATAGCCTACAATGAGCAGTTCTTC.

This chain links TRBV2 with TRBJ2-7, with D perhaps TRBD1 (5 bases). V was cut by 6 bases and J by 2 bases, with 14 bases left in between. The CDR3 is 14 amino acids. Looked up from germline, CDR1 is SNHLY and CDR2 is FYNNEI. CDR3 DNA sequence: TGTGCCAGCAGCGACCGACAGAATACCTACGAGCAGTACTTC. It yields the protein CASSDRQNTYEQYF.

This sequence joins TRBV6-5 and TRBJ2-7; maybe TRBD1 (5 bases). Germline V gene lookup returns CDR1 MNHEY and CDR2 SVGAGI. The CDR3 runs 13 residues. V was pared by 6 bases and J by 6 bases, with 15 bases between. This chain's CDR3 is CASRALTVVEQYF. DNA of the CDR3: TGTGCCAGCAGAGCCCTGACAGTAGTCGAGCAGTACTTC.